This is a list of T cell receptor beta chains from one sample in a study of blood T cell repertoires in COVID-19. Sequencing used immunoSEQ multiplex PCR; TCRdb keeps in-frame clones, though not all of them. Of approximately 250,000 clones listed, around 83% are singletons. The sample consisted of peripheral blood. Receptors were obtained from a woman in her forties or fifties with acute or convalescent COVID-19. Each CDR3 is given with its conserved first and last residue. A D gene is named only where the DNA matches it firmly. Size tells how often a clone was seen (once, few, many) or the class of an expanded clone, and some rows leave it out.

TRBJ1-5 TRBV19 - 15 - CASSIEAGTDQPQHF TGTGCCAGTAGTATAGAAGCGGGAACCGATCAGCCCCAGCATTTT
TRBJ1-1 TRBV19 TRBD1 14 - CASRRQGGNTEAFF TGTGCCAGTCGCAGACAGGGAGGGAACACTGAAGCTTTCTTT
TRBJ1-1 TRBV7-9 TRBD1 14 - CASSLKGAETEAFF TGTGCCAGCAGCTTAAAGGGGGCAGAAACTGAAGCTTTCTTT
TRBJ2-7 TRBV6-1 - 18 - CASSGSHFTGGVAYEQYF TGTGCCAGCAGTGGTTCCCATTTTACAGGGGGGGTCGCCTACGAGCAGTACTTC
TRBJ2-7 TRBV3-1/TRBV3-2 TRBD1 15 - CASSPEDRGHDEQYF TGTGCCAGCAGCCCGGAGGACAGGGGGCATGACGAGCAGTACTTC
TRBJ2-3 TRBV5-6 - 14 - CASSLEQATDTQYF TGTGCCAGCAGCTTGGAGCAGGCCACAGATACGCAGTATTTT
TRBJ2-3 TRBV5-6 - 13 - CASSLANTDTQYF TGTGCCAGCAGCTTGGCAAACACAGATACGCAGTATTTT
TRBJ1-5 TRBV7-8 - 15 - CASSFGVSGNQPQHF TGTGCCAGCAGCTTCGGTGTGAGCGGGAATCAGCCCCAGCATTTT
TRBJ1-3 TRBV28 - 13 - CASLPYSGNTIYF TGTGCCAGCCTACCTTACTCTGGAAACACCATATATTTT
TRBJ1-2 TRBV27 TRBD1 16 - CASSPDPATGTYGYTF TGTGCCAGCAGTCCCGACCCCGCGACAGGGACCTATGGCTACACCTTC
TRBJ2-5 TRBV7-4 TRBD2 18 - CASSLVASGGFFPETQYF TGTGCCAGCAGCTTAGTGGCTAGCGGGGGATTTTTTCCAGAGACCCAGTACTTC
TRBJ1-1 TRBV27 - 14 - CAARDTGMNTEAFF TGTGCCGCGAGGGACACGGGCATGAACACTGAAGCTTTCTTT
TRBJ2-5 TRBV4-1 TRBD2 15 - CASSQTSGGWETQYF TGCGCCAGCAGCCAAACCAGCGGGGGGTGGGAGACCCAGTACTTC
TRBJ2-2 TRBV5-4 TRBD1 17 - CASSDRRQGIFTGELFF TGTGCCAGCAGCGATCGACGACAGGGGATATTTACCGGGGAGCTGTTTTTT
TRBJ2-3 TRBV2 TRBD1 14 - CASSEVRGQDTQYF TGTGCCAGCAGTGAAGTCAGGGGGCAAGATACGCAGTATTTT
TRBJ1-5 TRBV19 TRBD1 19 - CASSAAPWTGGALDQPQHF TGTGCCAGTAGTGCCGCACCTTGGACAGGGGGCGCCCTGGATCAGCCCCAGCATTTT
TRBJ2-4 TRBV7-8 TRBD1 14 - CASSLLGQGYIQYF TGTGCCAGCAGCTTACTGGGACAGGGCTACATTCAGTACTTC
TRBJ2-3 TRBV4-1 TRBD2 15 - CASSQVAGGTYTQYF TGCGCCAGCAGCCAGGTAGCGGGTGGGACCTATACGCAGTATTTT
TRBJ2-7 TRBV5-4 TRBD1 15 once CASSLGQGASYEQYF TGTGCCAGCAGCCTTGGACAGGGGGCGAGTTACGAGCAGTACTTC
TRBJ1-5 TRBV6-4 TRBD1 15 - CASSVGTARNQPQHF TGTGCCAGCAGTGTTGGGACAGCAAGAAATCAGCCCCAGCATTTT
TRBJ2-2 TRBV10-3 TRBD2 15 - CATQGGRDGTGELFF TGTGCCACCCAGGGCGGGAGGGACGGCACCGGGGAGCTGTTTTTT
TRBJ2-7 TRBV3-1/TRBV3-2 TRBD2 16 - CASSLQSLRGTDEQYF TGTGCCAGCAGCCTCCAATCGCTGCGGGGGACGGACGAGCAGTACTTC
TRBJ2-7 TRBV9 - 18 - CASSVPPNSGTLPYEQYF TGTGCCAGCAGCGTTCCACCAAACTCCGGGACACTCCCCTACGAGCAGTACTTC
TRBJ2-2 TRBV28 - 13 - CASSVLNTGELFF TGTGCCAGCAGCGTACTGAACACCGGGGAGCTGTTTTTT
TRBJ2-3 TRBV28 - 15 - CASSATGPRTDTQYF TGTGCCAGCAGTGCAACAGGACCTCGCACAGATACGCAGTATTTT
TRBJ2-1 TRBV3-1/TRBV3-2 - 15 - CASSQEISSYNEQFF TGTGCCAGCAGCCAAGAGATTAGCTCCTACAATGAGCAGTTCTTC
TRBJ2-5 TRBV7-9 - 14 few CASGGGSGRETQYF TGTGCCAGCGGGGGCGGGAGCGGTCGGGAGACCCAGTACTTC
TRBJ2-7 TRBV20-1 TRBD1 14 - CSASLGTGSYEQYF TGCAGTGCTAGTCTCGGGACAGGGTCCTACGAGCAGTACTTC
TRBJ1-2 TRBV28 - 14 - CASSLPPGGNGYTF TGTGCCAGCAGTTTGCCCCCCGGGGGGAATGGCTACACCTTC